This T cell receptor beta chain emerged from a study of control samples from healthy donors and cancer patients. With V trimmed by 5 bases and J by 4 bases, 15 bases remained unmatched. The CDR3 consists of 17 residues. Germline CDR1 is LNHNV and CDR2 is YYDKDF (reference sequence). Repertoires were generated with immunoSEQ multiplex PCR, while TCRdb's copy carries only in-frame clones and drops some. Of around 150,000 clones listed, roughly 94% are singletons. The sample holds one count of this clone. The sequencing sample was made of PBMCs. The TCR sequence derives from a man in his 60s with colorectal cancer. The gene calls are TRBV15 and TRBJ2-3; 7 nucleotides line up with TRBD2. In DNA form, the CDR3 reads TGTGCCACCAGCTCGGTGGTTCAGCGGGGAGGGTCAGATACGCAGTATTTT. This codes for CATSSVVQRGGSDTQYF.